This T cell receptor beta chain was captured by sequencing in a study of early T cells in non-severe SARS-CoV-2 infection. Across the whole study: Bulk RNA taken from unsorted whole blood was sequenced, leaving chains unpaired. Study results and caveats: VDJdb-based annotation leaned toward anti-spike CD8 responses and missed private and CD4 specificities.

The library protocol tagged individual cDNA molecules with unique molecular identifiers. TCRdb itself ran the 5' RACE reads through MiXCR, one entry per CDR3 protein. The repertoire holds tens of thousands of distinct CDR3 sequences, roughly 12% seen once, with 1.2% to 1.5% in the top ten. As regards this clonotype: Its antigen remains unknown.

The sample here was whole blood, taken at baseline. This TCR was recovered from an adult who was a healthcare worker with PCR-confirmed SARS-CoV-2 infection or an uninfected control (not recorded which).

The CDR3 DNA sequence: TGTGCCAGCAGTTTAAGGGACACTGTCTACGAGCAGTACTTC. Translated, it gives CASSLRDTVYEQYF. The rearrangement uses TRBV12-3 or TRBV12-4 and TRBJ2-7; D is perhaps TRBD1 (6 bases). Trimming cost V 2 bases and J 3 bases, with 11 bases left between them. This CDR3 has 14 amino acids.